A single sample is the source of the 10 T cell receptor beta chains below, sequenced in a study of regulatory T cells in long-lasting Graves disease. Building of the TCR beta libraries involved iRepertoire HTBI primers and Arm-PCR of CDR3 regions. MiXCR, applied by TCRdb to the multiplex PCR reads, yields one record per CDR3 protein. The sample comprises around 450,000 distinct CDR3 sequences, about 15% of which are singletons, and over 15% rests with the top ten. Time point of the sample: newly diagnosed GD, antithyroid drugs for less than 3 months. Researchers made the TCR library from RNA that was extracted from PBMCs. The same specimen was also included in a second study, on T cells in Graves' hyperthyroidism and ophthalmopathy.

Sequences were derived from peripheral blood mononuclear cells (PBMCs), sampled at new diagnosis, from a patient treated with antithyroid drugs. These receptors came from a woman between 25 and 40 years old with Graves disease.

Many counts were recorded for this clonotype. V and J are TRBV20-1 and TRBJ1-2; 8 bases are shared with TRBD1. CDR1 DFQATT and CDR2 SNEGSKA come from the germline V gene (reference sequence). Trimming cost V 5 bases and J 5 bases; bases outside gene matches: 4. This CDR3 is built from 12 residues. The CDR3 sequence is CSAGDRWYGYTF. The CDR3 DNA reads TGCAGTGCTGGGGACAGGTGGTATGGCTACACCTTC.

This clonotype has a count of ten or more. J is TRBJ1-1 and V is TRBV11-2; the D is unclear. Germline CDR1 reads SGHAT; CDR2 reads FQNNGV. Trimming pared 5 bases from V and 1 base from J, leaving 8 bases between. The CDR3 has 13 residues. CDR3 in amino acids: CASSRTQNTEAFF. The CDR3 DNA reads TGTGCCAGCAGCCGAACACAGAACACTGAAGCTTTCTTT.

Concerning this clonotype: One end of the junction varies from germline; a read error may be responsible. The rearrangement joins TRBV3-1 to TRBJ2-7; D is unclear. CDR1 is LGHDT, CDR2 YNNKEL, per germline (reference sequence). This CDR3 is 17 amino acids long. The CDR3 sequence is CASSKDLVNRPSYEQYF. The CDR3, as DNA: TGTGCCAGCAGCAAAGATTTGGTCAATCGGCCTTCCTACGAGCAGTACTTC.

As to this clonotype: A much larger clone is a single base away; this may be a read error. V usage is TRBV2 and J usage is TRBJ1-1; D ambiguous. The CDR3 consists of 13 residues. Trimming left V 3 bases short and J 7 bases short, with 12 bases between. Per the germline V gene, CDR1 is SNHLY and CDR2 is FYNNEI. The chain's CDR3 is CASSDAGVGEAFF. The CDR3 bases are TGTGCCAGCAGTGACGCGGGCGTGGGTGAAGCTTTCTTT. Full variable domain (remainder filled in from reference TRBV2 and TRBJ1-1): EPEVTQTPSHQVTQMGQEVILRCVPISNHLYFYWYRQILGQKVEFLVSFYNNEISEKSEIFDDQFSVERPDGSNFTLKIRSTKLEDSAMYFCASSDAGVGEAFFGQGTRLTVV.

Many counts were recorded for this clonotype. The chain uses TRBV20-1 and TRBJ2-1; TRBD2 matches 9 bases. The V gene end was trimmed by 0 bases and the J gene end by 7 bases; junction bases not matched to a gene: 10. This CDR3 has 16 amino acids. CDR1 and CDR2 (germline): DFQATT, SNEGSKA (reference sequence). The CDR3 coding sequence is TGCAGTGCTAGAGACCTTTTAGCGGGAGATTTAAATGAGCAGTTCTTC. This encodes CSARDLLAGDLNEQFF.

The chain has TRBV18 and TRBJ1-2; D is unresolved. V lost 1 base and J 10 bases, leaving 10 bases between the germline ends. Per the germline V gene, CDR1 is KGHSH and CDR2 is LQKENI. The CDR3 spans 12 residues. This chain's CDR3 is CASSPLAEDYTF. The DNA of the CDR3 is TGTGCCAGCTCACCACTTGCAGAGGACTACACCTTC.

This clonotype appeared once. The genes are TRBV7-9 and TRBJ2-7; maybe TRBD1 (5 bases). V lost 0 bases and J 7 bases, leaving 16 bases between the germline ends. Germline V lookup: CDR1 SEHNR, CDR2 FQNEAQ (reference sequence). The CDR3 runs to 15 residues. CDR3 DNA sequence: TGTGCCAGCAGCTTAGCCTCTTCTCTCCCAGGGGAGCAGTACTTC. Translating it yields CASSLASSLPGEQYF.

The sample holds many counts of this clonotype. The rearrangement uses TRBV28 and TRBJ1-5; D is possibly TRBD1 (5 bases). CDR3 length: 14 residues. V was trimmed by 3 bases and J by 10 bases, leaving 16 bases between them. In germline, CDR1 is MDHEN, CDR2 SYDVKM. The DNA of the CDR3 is TGTGCCAGCAGTTTCAGACAGCTTGGAGTTCCCCAGCATTTT. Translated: CASSFRQLGVPQHF.

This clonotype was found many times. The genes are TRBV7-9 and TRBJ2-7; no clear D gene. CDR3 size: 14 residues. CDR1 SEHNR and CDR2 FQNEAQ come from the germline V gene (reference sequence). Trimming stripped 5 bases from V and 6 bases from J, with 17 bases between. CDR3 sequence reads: CASSVERAPLEQYF. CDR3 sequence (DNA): TGTGCCAGCAGCGTAGAACGGGCCCCTCTCGAGCAGTACTTC.

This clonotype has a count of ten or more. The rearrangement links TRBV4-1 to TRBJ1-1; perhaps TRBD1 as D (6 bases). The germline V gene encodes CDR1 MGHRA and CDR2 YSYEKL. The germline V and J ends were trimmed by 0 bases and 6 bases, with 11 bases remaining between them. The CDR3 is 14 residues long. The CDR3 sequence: CASSQEGNRAEAFF. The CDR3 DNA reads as TGCGCCAGCAGCCAAGAAGGAAACAGGGCTGAAGCTTTCTTT.